This entry concerns a single TCR beta chain. The specificity of this receptor is unknown. No base quality information exists; no much larger clone differs at one position. The cohort was made up of roughly 670 healthy bone marrow donors. All cohort members were sampled while nominally healthy, although unrecorded immune exposures were likely present. The donor tested CMV seronegative, placing the donor among the 300 to 400 seronegative members of the cohort. A peripheral blood sample was provided by each donor, and peripheral blood mononuclear cells were used for TCR beta sequencing. Genomic DNA was extracted from the blood cell samples with the Qiagen DNeasy Blood Extraction Kit. From cysteine to phenylalanine, the CDR3 is 15 amino acids long. Only the CDR3 region is kept as DNA, spanning 45 bases read in frame from base 1. V ends up 0 bases short and J 5 bases short, with an unmatched junction base count of 5. Reading the germline V gene gives CDR1 MRHNA and CDR2 SNTAGT.

The sample is drawn from a study of cytomegalovirus exposure and HLA in healthy donors (dated by TCRdb to the late 2010s). About the full investigation: An earlier analysis of approximately 600 of the donors reported 250 to 350 Gb of sequence data and 100 million to 140 million unique TCR beta sequences from about 200 million T cells. An early release covering roughly 580 HLA-typed donors comprised about 300 gigabases of sequencing data and tens of millions of unique TCR sequences. Among the roughly 400 genotyped donors, about 85% belonged to the genetic ancestry cluster associated with self-reported Caucasian donors. The study aimed to test whether signatures of past pathogen exposure could be identified by cataloging public T cell receptors. The study used immunosequencing to profile the T cell repertoires of hundreds of subjects and linked those repertoires to cytomegalovirus serostatus. Besides the first cohort of 666 subjects, a separate validation cohort made up of some 110 different subjects was used. High-throughput TCR immunosequencing, statistical association of individual TCRs with disease status, and machine learning were combined to predict cytomegalovirus infection status. To study patterns of TCR occurrence, a later analysis re-analyzed previously published TCR beta repertoires from more than 550 donors and added high-resolution HLA genotyping. In the later analysis, no new phenotypic data were used to find candidate immune exposures; instead, reliance was placed on TCR beta sequences and their occurrence across donors. An earlier analysis of several hundred of the donors applied high-throughput TCR beta sequencing to assess whether each TCR beta V gene segment acted as functional or pseudogenic. Donor age, sex, ethnicity and CMV serostatus were compiled together with the repertoire data. A later genetic analysis used genome-wide SNP genotypes for about 60% of the roughly 700 donors, treating that subset as a discovery cohort. Every repertoire in the discovery cohort had been generated on one and the same sequencing platform. HLA typing covered class I and class II loci at four-digit resolution. The number of donors typed differed by locus, with about 629-630 for A, B, C, DRB1 and DQB1, around 500 for DQA1, about 610 for DPA1, and some 440 for DPB1. A handful of DR-DQ haplotypes were handled as single units for association and clustering because linkage in the cohort was strong. On average, over 200,000 unique TCR beta nucleotide sequences were sequenced per donor among some 430 genotyped donors of the cohort, with roughly 19% of those sequences being non-productive.

Libraries were constructed by the immunoSEQ multiplex PCR assay. For the multiplex PCR, a mixture combining 60 forward primers for TCR Vbeta segments and 13 reverse primers for TCR Jbeta segments was used. The CDR3 region of rearranged TCR beta genes was amplified from genomic DNA with a multiplex PCR assay. The Illumina HiSeq System was used to sequence the amplified TCR beta libraries as 87-base-pair reads. As for how the authors treated the data: A later analysis tallied 75 million to 85 million unique TCR beta chains across the 666 repertoires, and some 12 million of those chains were shared by two or more donors. Raw reads were error-corrected and collapsed into unique sequences by a nearest-neighbor algorithm in which closely related sequences were merged to remove PCR and sequencing errors. To assign V, D and J gene segments, CDR3 sequences were aligned to IMGT reference sequences. For a sequence to be retained, a match of at least six nucleotides was required to both a V gene segment and a J gene segment. A rearrangement was called productive if the CDR3 had no stop codons and remained in frame with V and J, and every other rearrangement was called non-productive. CDR3 was defined according to IMGT convention as the region running from the second conserved V-encoded cysteine to the conserved J-encoded phenylalanine. The earlier analysis of 550 to 650 of the donors excluded any sequence lacking an unambiguous match to a single V gene segment. An earlier analysis of just under 600 of the donors called V segments functional above 56.7% productive rearrangements and segregating when the between-donor standard deviation exceeded 5%. To diagnose cytomegalovirus status from the catalog of TCR beta chain sequences, a statistical classification framework was built. In a later analysis, TCR nucleotide sequences were compared against IMGT/GENE-DB human TR gene sequences so that V and J genes could be assigned. A later analysis assigned CDR3 sequences and most-parsimonious VDJ recombination scenarios with the TCRdist pipeline. In a later analysis, each TCR beta chain was defined by its CDR3 amino acid sequence together with its V-gene family, and reads lacking a unique V-gene family were excluded. To address suspected cross-contamination and a sequencing artifact, a later analysis removed over 500 highly shared, low-generation-probability nucleotide sequences. A later analysis calculated a clonal expansion index for each public chain from normalized within-repertoire ranks of inferred template counts. Generation probabilities in a later analysis came from a VDJ recombination model fitted to out-of-frame rearrangements, and those results were checked against IGoR. A later analysis scored TCR-TCR, TCR-HLA and TCR-CMV co-occurrence with hypergeometric tests, applying a repertoire-size bias correction to TCR pairs. In a later analysis, false discovery rates were estimated by permuting HLA or CMV assignments 20 times. In a later analysis, co-occurring TCRs were grouped using DBSCAN, with TCRdist sequence similarity added in when clustering inside HLA-allele-positive subsets. Repertoires with fewer than 30,000 or more than 120,000 public chains were left out of co-occurrence clustering, as were a few repertoires with anomalous nucleotide sharing. TCRdb re-hosts the immuneACCESS table, in-frame sequences only. Its copies lack some clones; in the studies checked, an unresolved V gene accounts for under half of them, and the cause for the rest is not known. The V and J calls and clone size are taken from that table; D and trimming were inferred from the DNA. Across this sample there are 95,000 to 150,000 clones, with 80% seen only once. The ten largest clones add up to 0.24% of the sample.

Findings and caveats that apply to the study as a whole: Some IMGT-functional V segments, including TRBV6-2 and TRBV6-3, could not be distinguished by the 87-base-pair reads and were therefore excluded. A later analysis reported that several top co-occurrence clusters appeared linked to parvovirus B19, influenza, CMV and Epstein-Barr virus. When HLA alleles, especially DR and DQ, strongly co-occurred, TCR associations were difficult to assign to individual alleles. Because counts were too low, roughly 17 rarely observed V segments, including chromosome 9 orphons, were left out of the earlier analysis of approximately 580 of the donors. The classifier was reported to diagnose cytomegalovirus status with high specificity and sensitivity in both the original cohort and the validation cohort. This cohort had only TCR beta chains sequenced, and the lack of alpha or paired-chain data limited which features could be detected. A few of the identified cytomegalovirus-associated TCR beta chains were confirmed in vitro to be specific for cytomegalovirus antigens. Correlated functional status among segregating V segments might reflect linkage disequilibrium, but an unknown experimental factor could not be ruled out. The study gave a list of roughly 150 TCR beta chains associated with cytomegalovirus. Most CMV-associated TCR beta chains appeared to be HLA-restricted in a later analysis, and the HLA associations seemed to be driven largely by CMV exposure. According to the authors, the approach could potentially be generalized to other disease states and immunological phenotypes. Compared with the roughly 700-donor mean, donors in an Asian-associated ancestry cluster had fewer N-insertions in productive TCRs, according to a later genetic analysis. In an earlier analysis of approximately 590 of the donors, most TCR beta V segments appeared in productive rearrangements about 87% or about 30% of the time, broadly matching IMGT annotations. A later analysis found that TCR association rates varied across HLA loci, with DRB1 alleles showing the most associated TCRs and HLA-C alleles the fewest. A further reported finding was that TCR beta sequences accurately predicted the HLA-A and HLA-B alleles for most subjects in the first cohort. While some public TCRs were present in many individuals, most TCR sequences turned up only very rarely across donors. At a false discovery rate of 0.05, a later analysis linked 16,000 or so TCR beta sequences to specific HLA alleles. For the cohort, immune exposure information was limited to CMV serostatus. The presence/absence analyses assumed that sequencing depth was roughly uniform across donors, and that assumption may not be true. A later genetic analysis associated a missense DCLRE1C variant with V-gene and J-gene trimming of TCR beta chains, and an independent cohort replicated the association. Because HLA typing was unavailable for some donors at each locus, only the typed subset was used in association tests. A group of highly shared sequence variants was considered likely to be a technical artifact of the sequencing pipeline. A later analysis found that HLA-associated TCR beta chains were more clonally expanded and had lower generation probabilities than equally common non-associated chains.

The specimen sequenced was PBMCs. The rearranged chain carries TRBV6-4 and TRBJ2-3, with 7 middle bases fitting TRBD1. The sequence derives from a man aged 45-65 years in good health and CMV-seronegative. The DNA is as follows: TGTGCCAGCAGTGACTCGAAGGGGGCGAGAGATACGCAGTATTTT. Its amino acids are CASSDSKGARDTQYF.